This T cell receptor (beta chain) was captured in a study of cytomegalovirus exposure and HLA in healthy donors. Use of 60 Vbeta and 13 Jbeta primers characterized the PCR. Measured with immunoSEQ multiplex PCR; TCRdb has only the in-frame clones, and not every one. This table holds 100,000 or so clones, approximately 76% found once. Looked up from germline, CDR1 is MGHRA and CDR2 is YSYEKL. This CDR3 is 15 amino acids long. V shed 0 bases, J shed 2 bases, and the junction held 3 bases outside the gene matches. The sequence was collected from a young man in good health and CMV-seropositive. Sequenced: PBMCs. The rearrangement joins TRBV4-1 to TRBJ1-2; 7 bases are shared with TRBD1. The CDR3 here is CASSQDPGGNYGYTF. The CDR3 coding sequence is TGCGCCAGCAGCCAAGATCCAGGGGGGAACTATGGCTACACCTTC.